One T cell receptor beta chain is described in this entry. The antigen remains unidentified. The source of the sample is a study of T cell responses to AZD1222 COVID-19 vaccine. The study, taken as a whole, reports: Clonal diversity may have been underestimated in mostly white British donors. An increase in Spike-specific TCR breadth and depth was observed after two AZD1222 doses. No day 14 peak samples; only post-peak repertoires were characterized.

Trimming took 10 bases from V and 2 from J; bases not matched to a gene: 2. Per germline, CDR1 SEHNR and CDR2 FQNEAQ (reference sequence). The CDR3 is 12 amino acids. Only in-frame clones appear in the TCRdb table, and some are missing; sequencing was by immunoSEQ multiplex PCR. The table has approximately 180,000 clones, 87% seen once; the top ten hold 2.6%. This chain uses TRBV7-9 with TRBJ2-7; 10 bases match TRBD2. Sequenced material: peripheral blood, taken on day 0 of AZD1222 vaccination. This TCR was sampled from an adult in good health. The DNA for the CDR3 is TGTGCCACAGGGACTAGCGCCTACGAGCAGTACTTC. Encoded protein: CATGTSAYEQYF.